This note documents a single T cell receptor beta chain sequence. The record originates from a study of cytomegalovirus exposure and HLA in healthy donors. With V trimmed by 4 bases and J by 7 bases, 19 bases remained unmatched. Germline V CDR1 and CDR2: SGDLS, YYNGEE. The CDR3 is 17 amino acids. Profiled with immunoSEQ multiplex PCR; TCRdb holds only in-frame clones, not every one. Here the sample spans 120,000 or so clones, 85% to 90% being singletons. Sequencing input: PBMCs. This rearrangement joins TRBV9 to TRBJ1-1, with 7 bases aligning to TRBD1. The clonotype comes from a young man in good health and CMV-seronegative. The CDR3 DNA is TGTGCCAGCAGCCCCGGAAGGACGGGACATCAGGGGGATGAAGCTTTCTTT. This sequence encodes CASSPGRTGHQGDEAFF.